Listed below are T cell receptor beta chains from one sample, sequenced in a study of T cell repertoires in cytomegalovirus infection. One entry per CDR3 protein results from TCRdb running MiXCR on the reads. The sample shows roughly 120,000 distinct CDR3 sequences, over 25% of them seen only once. These TCRs are of unknown antigen specificity. Here the sequenced sample was CD8+ T cells from cultured PBMCs, taken from culture after CMV antigen stimulation. The source is a human donor in good health (CMV status not recorded). Some clones in this sample may be carry-over from other donors' samples. The CDR3 runs from the conserved cysteine through the conserved F or W. A D gene is named only where the DNA matches it firmly. The size entry is marked missing in some rows and otherwise reads once, few, many or a size class.

V,size,J,D,CDR3,DNA
TRBV19,.,TRBJ2-6,.,CASSIAQGRGKAGANVLTF,TGTGCCAGTAGTATTGCCCAGGGACGGGGGAAGGCTGGGGCCAACGTCCTGACTTTC
TRBV7-8,few,TRBJ1-1,TRBD1,CASSPQTGVAYTEAFF,TGTGCCAGCAGCCCACAGACAGGGGTGGCCTACACTGAAGCTTTCTTT
TRBV20-1,many,TRBJ2-3,TRBD2,CSARDLDTSGGRGSTDTQYF,TGCAGTGCTAGAGATCTTGATACTAGCGGGGGGAGGGGATCCACAGATACGCAGTATTTT
TRBV28,few,TRBJ2-7,TRBD1,CASRAPTGAYEQYF,TGTGCCAGCAGAGCTCCGACAGGGGCCTACGAGCAGTACTTC
TRBV7-9,.,TRBJ2-2,TRBD1,CASGARGLIDTGELFF,TGTGCCAGCGGGGCCAGGGGGCTTATAGACACCGGGGAGCTGTTTTTT
TRBV7-2,many,TRBJ2-1,TRBD1,CASSQTGGKSEQFF,TGTGCCAGCAGTCAAACAGGGGGGAAGAGTGAGCAGTTCTTC
TRBV7-6,few,TRBJ2-1,.,CASSLEVFDRSNEQFF,TGTGCCAGCAGCTTAGAAGTATTCGATAGATCCAATGAGCAGTTCTTC
TRBV7-8,.,TRBJ2-7,.,CASSLVGDVLSLGYEQYF,TGTGCCAGCAGCTTAGTTGGGGACGTCTTATCCCTCGGCTACGAGCAGTACTTC
TRBV3-1,.,TRBJ2-5,.,CASSQGHSDGPRGTQYF,TGTGCCAGCAGCCAAGGCCACTCGGACGGCCCAAGAGGGACCCAGTACTTC
TRBV20-1,.,TRBJ1-2,TRBD1,CSARDRDRQPPNYGYTF,TGCAGTGCTAGGGACCGGGACAGGCAACCTCCTAACTATGGCTACACCTTC
TRBV6-5,.,TRBJ2-5,.,CASSLRWGTETQYF,TGTGCCAGCAGCCTCCGCTGGGGTACAGAGACCCAGTACTTC
TRBV13,.,TRBJ2-1,TRBD1,CASSPPTTGTFEQFF,TGTGCCAGCAGCCCCCCAACGACAGGGACATTTGAGCAGTTCTTC
TRBV5-5,few,TRBJ2-7,.,CASSLVGTRFYEQYF,TGTGCCAGCAGCTTGGTCGGGACACGGTTCTACGAGCAGTACTTC
TRBV19,few,TRBJ1-5,.,CASSMVRERNQPQHF,TGTGCCAGTAGTATGGTCAGGGAACGCAATCAGCCCCAGCATTTT
TRBV28,few,TRBJ2-1,.,CASEGVWGSGGGQFF,TGTGCCAGCGAGGGTGTGTGGGGCTCCGGAGGAGGGCAGTTCTTC
TRBV4-2,.,TRBJ2-7,TRBD2,CASSQTGTSGAYEQYF,TGTGCCAGCAGCCAAACGGGGACTAGCGGGGCCTACGAGCAGTACTTC
TRBV7-9,few,TRBJ2-3,.,CASSQPGHLRDTQYF,TGTGCCAGCAGCCAACCAGGACACCTTCGGGATACGCAGTATTTT
TRBV4-3,.,TRBJ2-7,TRBD1,CASSRIQGTSDEQYF,TGCGCCAGCAGCCGCATACAGGGGACCTCTGATGAGCAGTACTTC
TRBV28,.,TRBJ1-1,.,CASSLDWGAGDTEAFF,TGTGCCAGCAGTTTGGATTGGGGGGCTGGGGACACTGAAGCTTTCTTT
TRBV27,.,TRBJ2-3,.,CASWSSTDTQYF,TGTGCCAGCTGGTCTAGCACAGATACGCAGTATTTT
TRBV7-8,many,TRBJ2-7,TRBD1,CASSLLMGDRLTSYEQYF,TGTGCCAGCAGCTTACTAATGGGGGACAGGCTAACCTCCTACGAGCAGTACTTC
TRBV6-6,few,TRBJ1-2,.,CASIYRQMEVQRPRYGYTF,TGTGCCAGCATCTACAGACAGATGGAGGTTCAGCGCCCACGCTATGGCTACACCTTC
TRBV6-1,few,TRBJ1-1,.,CASRQTGGVNTEAFF,TGTGCCAGCAGACAGACAGGAGGCGTGAACACTGAAGCTTTCTTT
TRBV7-2,.,TRBJ2-5,.,CASSSITGQETQYF,TGTGCCAGCAGCTCTATAACAGGGCAAGAGACCCAGTACTTC
TRBV12-3/TRBV12-4,.,TRBJ2-1,TRBD2,CASISGGATYNEQFF,TGTGCCAGTATTAGCGGGGGGGCCACCTACAATGAGCAGTTCTTC
TRBV7-2,many,TRBJ1-1,.,CASSPDRRGTEAFF,TGTGCCAGCAGCCCTGACAGGAGAGGAACTGAAGCTTTCTTT
TRBV28,few,TRBJ1-1,.,CASSFAASRITEAFF,TGTGCCAGCAGTTTCGCAGCAAGCCGGATCACTGAAGCTTTCTTT
TRBV6-6,.,TRBJ1-5,.,CAHGVRGVGNQPQHF,TGTGCCCACGGGGTCCGGGGTGTAGGTAATCAGCCCCAGCATTTT
TRBV7-9,.,TRBJ2-7,TRBD2,CASSLTSGGPSYEQYF,TGTGCCAGCAGCTTAACTAGCGGGGGTCCATCCTACGAGCAGTACTTC
TRBV12-3/TRBV12-4,few,TRBJ2-5,.,CASRPPDRIQETQYF,TGTGCCAGCAGACCCCCCGACAGGATCCAAGAGACCCAGTACTTC
TRBV19,many,TRBJ2-1,TRBD2,CASSIGGGWDNEQFF,TGTGCCAGTAGTATAGGGGGGGGTTGGGACAATGAGCAGTTCTTC
TRBV2,few,TRBJ2-4,.,CASSPYYGAGNIQYF,TGTGCCAGCAGCCCTTACTACGGGGCGGGAAACATTCAGTACTTC